One sample yielded the 22 T cell receptor beta chains listed below, sequenced in a study of CD8+ T cells in alopecia areata. In each case, RNA was isolated and then reverse transcribed into cDNA as the sequencing template. The protocol was immunoSEQ multiplex PCR, while the TCRdb copy is restricted to in-frame clones and leaves out a portion. The data show more than 150,000 clones, 51% seen once. Sample treatment: oral pan-JAK inhibitor, 5-10 mg twice daily. The sequenced sample was CD8+ T cells sorted from blood, obtained around week 54, from a patient treated with tofacitinib. All receptors derive from a human donor with alopecia areata.

CDR3 DNA sequence: TGTGCCAGCCGGGACAGCGTCGAGCAGTACTTC. Protein: CASRDSVEQYF. V and J are TRBV2 and TRBJ2-7; the match to TRBD1 covers 7 bases. Trimming took 8 bases from V and 6 from J; bases not matched to a gene: 4. This CDR3 is 11 amino acids long. Germline loops: CDR1 SNHLY, CDR2 FYNNEI.

The chain is built from TRBV5-1 and TRBJ2-5, with D maybe TRBD1 (6 bases). The CDR3 covers 14 residues. CDR1 SGHRS and CDR2 YFSETQ come from the germline V gene. Between the trimmed V and J ends, which lost 3 bases and 5 bases, there was a span of 14 bases. Written as DNA, the CDR3 is TGCGCCAGCAGCTGGAGTGCCACAGGGGAGACCCAGTACTTC. Residues: CASSWSATGETQYF.

The chain carries TRBV2 and TRBJ2-5; D tentatively fits TRBD1 or TRBD2 (5 bases each). The CDR3 runs 14 residues. Between the trimmed V and J ends, which lost 6 bases and 0 bases, there was a span of 11 bases. Germline V gene lookup returns CDR1 SNHLY and CDR2 FYNNEI. Written as DNA, the CDR3 is TGTGCCAGCAGAGGGACGGTTTACCAAGAGACCCAGTACTTC. It encodes CASRGTVYQETQYF. Full variable domain (remainder filled in from reference TRBV2 and TRBJ2-5): EPEVTQTPSHQVTQMGQEVILRCVPISNHLYFYWYRQILGQKVEFLVSFYNNEISEKSEIFDDQFSVERPDGSNFTLKIRSTKLEDSAMYFCASRGTVYQETQYFGPGTRLLVL.

This clone has a handful of counts. A junction boundary mismatches the germline segment, possibly from a read error. Distinct nucleotide sequences in the sample also encode this CDR3. The chain uses TRBV10-3 and TRBJ2-2; TRBD1 matches at 9 bases. Germline V gene sequence: CDR1 ENHRY, CDR2 SYGVKD. This CDR3 contains 13 residues. CDR3 coding DNA: TGCGCCAGCAGGGACAGGGACACCGGGGAGCTGTTTTTT. This encodes CASRDRDTGELFF.

The chain combines TRBV7-9 with TRBJ2-1; TRBD2 is a possible D gene (6 bases). CDR1 is SEHNR and CDR2 is FQNEAQ in the germline V gene (reference sequence). Trimming removed 5 bases from V and 12 bases from J, with 11 bases in between. The CDR3 has 11 residues. DNA of the CDR3: TGTGCCAGCAGCCCCCTCGGGGGGCAGTTCTTC. Its protein product is CASSPLGGQFF.

V is TRBV18 and J is TRBJ1-2; TRBD1 agrees at 7 bases. The CDR3 length is 14 residues. The junction had 2 bases not matched to a gene; V was cut back by 4 bases and J by 0 bases. CDR1 is KGHSH and CDR2 is LQKENI in the germline V gene. CDR3 loop: CASSRGQTNYGYTF. In DNA form, the CDR3 reads TGTGCCAGCTCACGGGGACAGACTAACTATGGCTACACCTTC.

This clone appeared a single time. This sequence joins TRBV9 and TRBJ2-5; D gene uncertain. The J call may not be correct, given that the DNA end is closer to TRBJ2-7. Germline V lookup: CDR1 SGDLS, CDR2 YYNGEE. There are 16 residues in the CDR3. CDR3 sequence: CASSVDPPSGVYEQYF. CDR3 DNA: TGTGCCAGCAGCGTAGACCCCCCATCTGGGGTCTACGAGCAGTACTTC.

There are a few counts of this clone. This sequence joins TRBV14 and TRBJ1-1; the D is unclear. V gave up 0 bases and J gave up 10 bases, with 12 bases separating them. CDR1 and CDR2 (germline): SGHDN, FVKESK. The CDR3 loop spans 13 amino acids. The CDR3 reads CASSQERSGGAFF. Here the CDR3 DNA reads TGTGCCAGCAGCCAAGAAAGGAGCGGTGGAGCTTTCTTT.

For this clone: At one boundary the junction diverges from the germline segment, which might be a read error. CDR3 in DNA: TGTGCTAGCAGTCCGGTGACAGGGCCCACAGATACGCAGTATTTT. This sequence encodes CASSPVTGPTDTQYF. The chain uses TRBV7-7 and TRBJ2-3; 7 positions match TRBD1. The germline V gene has CDR1 SSHAT and CDR2 FNYEAQ (reference sequence). This CDR3 has 15 amino acids.

Only a few counts were recorded for this clone. The rearrangement uses TRBV29-1 and TRBJ1-4, with 7 positions matching TRBD1. Trimming took 7 bases from V and 8 from J; bases not matched to a gene: 10. Germline-derived CDR1 and CDR2 are SQVTM and ANQGSEA. The CDR3 is made up of 13 amino acids. CDR3 in amino acids: CSADKGAREKLFF. The CDR3 nucleotides read TGCAGCGCCGACAAGGGGGCGAGGGAAAAACTGTTTTTT.

V is TRBV5-4 and J is TRBJ2-1; 8 bases are shared with TRBD2. V was clipped by 8 bases and J by 8 bases; unmatched bases: 15. Germline CDR1 is SGHNT and CDR2 is YYREEE (reference sequence). CDR3 size: 15 residues. CDR3 in amino acids: CASTRGGGPEYEQFF. The CDR3, as DNA: TGTGCCAGTACTCGAGGCGGGGGGCCCGAGTATGAGCAGTTCTTC.

J is TRBJ1-5 and V is TRBV5-6; D is unclear. The CDR3 sequence is 14 residues long. CDR1 SGHDT and CDR2 YYEEEE come from the germline V gene. The V and J ends lost 0 bases and 7 bases respectively, with 11 bases between them. CDR3 nucleotides: TGTGCCAGCAGCTTGGGACCAAGGTCGCAGCCCCAGCATTTT. It specifies CASSLGPRSQPQHF.

This chain uses TRBV2 with TRBJ2-1; tentatively, D is TRBD1 (6 bases). In germline, CDR1 is SNHLY, CDR2 FYNNEI. The CDR3 length is 12 residues. The V gene lost 7 bases and the J gene lost 7 bases, with 11 bases spanning the gap. The chain's CDR3 is CASTLGGNEQFF. CDR3 coding DNA: TGTGCCAGCACCTTAGGGGGTAATGAGCAGTTCTTC.

The rearrangement uses TRBV30 and TRBJ2-1; possible D gene TRBD2, 6 bases. V was pared by 3 bases and J by 6 bases, with 6 bases between. Germline lookup yields CDR1 GTSNPN and CDR2 SVGIG (reference sequence). This CDR3 has 11 amino acids. The CDR3 sequence is CAWRRGNEQFF. For the CDR3, the DNA is TGTGCCTGGAGGCGGGGCAATGAGCAGTTCTTC.

This clone showed up just a few times. The chain recombines TRBV6-1 with TRBJ2-7; D is undetermined. The ends were cut back, 3 bases at V and 2 bases at J, with 11 bases in the middle. Germline V gene data show CDR1 as MNHNS and CDR2 as SASEGT. The CDR3 runs to 14 residues. This chain's CDR3 is CASSDKLVTYEQYF. CDR3 nucleotides: TGTGCCAGCAGTGATAAACTGGTAACCTACGAGCAGTACTTC.

This clone showed up just a few times. The chain uses TRBV30 and TRBJ1-1; 7 positions match TRBD1. The germline V gene encodes CDR1 GTSNPN and CDR2 SVGIG (reference sequence). Germline trimming cut 8 bases from V and 4 bases from J; bases unmatched to any gene: 7. The CDR3 runs 12 residues. Here the CDR3 DNA reads TGTGCCCTGGAGGGGGCAGGCACTGAAGCTTTCTTT. It is translated as CALEGAGTEAFF. Complete variable domain (other parts from reference TRBV30 and TRBJ1-1): SQTIHQWPATLVQPVGSPLSLECTVEGTSNPNLYWYRQAAGRGLQLLFYSVGIGQISSEVPQNLSASRPQDRQFILSSKKLLLSDSGFYLCALEGAGTEAFFGQGTRLTVV.

The genes are TRBV7-9 and TRBJ2-7; D may be TRBD1 (6 bases). Germline assignment: CDR1 SEHNR and CDR2 FQNEAQ (reference sequence). The CDR3 contains 13 residues. V dropped 3 bases and J dropped 3 bases, with 9 bases sitting between them. The CDR3 sequence: CASSLWDNYEQYF. CDR3 sequence (DNA): TGTGCCAGCAGCTTGTGGGACAACTACGAGCAGTACTTC.

V gene TRBV15 combines with J gene TRBJ1-4; the match to TRBD1 covers 8 bases. V gave up 1 base and J gave up 8 bases; unmatched junction bases: 6. The germline gives CDR1 LNHNV, CDR2 YYDKDF (reference sequence). The CDR3 has 15 amino acids. CDR3: CATSRGGQGEEKLFF. DNA of the CDR3: TGTGCCACCAGCAGAGGAGGACAGGGAGAAGAAAAACTGTTTTTT.

This clone showed up just a few times. The V gene is TRBV29-1, the J gene TRBJ2-3; 13 bases align to TRBD2. The CDR3 runs 15 residues. Germline lookup yields CDR1 SQVTM and CDR2 ANQGSEA. V trimming: 7 bases; J trimming: 2 bases; junction bases outside the gene matches: 6. The CDR3 DNA reads as TGCAGCGGTGCGGGACTAGCGGGGCCCACAGATACGCAGTATTTT. Amino acid sequence: CSGAGLAGPTDTQYF.

The chain carries TRBV4-3 and TRBJ2-7; D unresolved. The CDR3 consists of 13 residues. The V gene's germline CDR1 is LGHNA and CDR2 YSLEER. V was trimmed by 4 bases and J by 3 bases, leaving 10 bases between them. CDR3 in amino acids: CASSLSPSYEQYF. As DNA, the CDR3 is TGCGCCAGCAGCCTATCCCCCAGCTACGAGCAGTACTTC.

The rearrangement joins TRBV5-1 to TRBJ2-1, with unresolved D. The V end lost 0 bases, the J end lost 0 bases, and 7 bases lay between the germline ends. CDR3 length equals 15 residues. CDR1 and CDR2 (germline): SGHRS, YFSETQ. CDR3 sequence: CASSLEPSSYNEQFF. The CDR3 nucleotides are TGCGCCAGCAGCTTGGAGCCGAGCTCCTACAATGAGCAGTTCTTC.

This rearrangement joins TRBV7-9 to TRBJ1-2, with 9 positions matching TRBD1. CDR1 is SEHNR and CDR2 is FQNEAQ in the germline V gene (reference sequence). The length of the CDR3 is 13 residues. With V trimmed by 3 bases and J by 7 bases, 3 bases remained unmatched. CDR3 sequence: CASSLGTGPGYTF. The CDR3 region has the DNA TGTGCCAGCAGCTTGGGGACAGGGCCTGGCTACACCTTC. The full variable domain, rest sourced from reference TRBV7-9 and TRBJ1-2, is DTGVSQNPRHKITKRGQNVTFRCDPISEHNRLYWYRQTLGQGPEFLTYFQNEAQLEKSRLLSDRFSAERPKGSFSTLEIQRTEQGDSAMYLCASSLGTGPGYTFGSGTRLTVV.